These 16 T cell receptor beta chains originate from one sample sequenced in a study of CD8 T cells in ankylosing spondylitis. Study results and limitations: Apparently characteristic of ankylosing spondylitis blood was a TCR beta motif (roughly 8 highly homologous variants).

These receptors' targets are unknown. From the 5' RACE reads, TCRdb called clonotypes with MiXCR, one entry per CDR3 protein. The data show 200,000 to 250,000 distinct CDR3 sequences, with about 17% seen just once and about 42% held by the top ten. Sequenced: blood, either unsorted or a sorted T cell fraction (not recorded which). These receptors all stem from a male donor with ankylosing spondylitis.

This clonotype came up many times. V gene TRBV12-3 or TRBV12-4 combines with J gene TRBJ2-1, with 14 nucleotides matching TRBD2. After removal of 8 bases from V and 15 bases from J, the junction contained 9 bases not matched to a gene. This CDR3 is 13 amino acids long. CDR3 loop: CASLTSGRGGPFF. The CDR3, as DNA: TGTGCCAGCCTGACTAGCGGGAGGGGGGGTCCGTTCTTC.

This clonotype was recorded a few times. The gene calls are TRBV15 and TRBJ2-3; maybe TRBD1 (6 bases). The V end was cut by 6 bases, the J end by 10 bases, with 17 bases between. CDR3 length: 13 amino acids. CDR1 is LNHNV and CDR2 is YYDKDF in the germline V gene (reference sequence). The CDR3 sequence: CATSTDTGNPQYF. The CDR3 DNA follows: TGTGCCACCAGTACCGATACAGGGAATCCGCAGTATTTT.

This clonotype came up many times. V is TRBV12-3 or TRBV12-4 and J is TRBJ2-7; D gene ambiguous. The CDR3 has 12 residues. Trimming took 5 bases from V and 3 from J, leaving 8 bases between them. CDR3 protein: CASSRGHYEQYF. Here the CDR3 DNA reads TGTGCCAGCAGTCGTGGCCACTACGAGCAGTACTTC.

V gene TRBV10-3 combines with J gene TRBJ2-1; maybe TRBD2 (6 bases). Germline CDR1 and CDR2: ENHRY and SYGVKD. V was clipped by 0 bases and J by 0 bases, with 6 bases between them. The CDR3 sequence is 15 residues long. The DNA for the CDR3 is TGTGCCATCAGTGAGTCGGACTACTCCTACAATGAGCAGTTCTTC. Its translation is CAISESDYSYNEQFF.

Regarding this clonotype: A read error may account for a junction end that differs from germline. V usage is TRBV11-1 and J usage is TRBJ1-3; 7 bases fit TRBD1. Germline values: CDR1 SGHAT, CDR2 FQDESV (reference sequence). This CDR3 contains 18 residues. The CDR3 DNA reads as TGTGCCAGCACCCTCCTACCCCGACAGGGAATAGCTGGAGACACCATATATTTT. Protein product: CASTLLPRQGIAGDTIYF.

This clonotype was seen a handful of times. The chain joins TRBV27 to TRBJ2-1, with 9 bases identical to TRBD2. Germline assignment: CDR1 MNHEY and CDR2 SMNVEV (reference sequence). V was pared by 3 bases and J by 8 bases, with 5 bases of the junction left unmatched. There are 14 residues in the CDR3. CDR3 sequence (DNA): TGTGCCAGCAGTTTGATAGCGGGAGATCATGAGCAGTTCTTC. Translated: CASSLIAGDHEQFF.

This clonotype was counted many times. V is TRBV12-3 or TRBV12-4 and J is TRBJ2-1, with D unresolved. V lost 0 bases and J 0 bases, leaving 6 bases between the germline ends. This CDR3 is built from 15 residues. CDR3 bases: TGTGCCAGCAGTTTAGCGTCTGGCTCCTACAATGAGCAGTTCTTC. Encoded protein: CASSLASGSYNEQFF.

The rearrangement uses TRBV9 and TRBJ2-6; D unresolved. Deletions cut 2 bases from V and 0 bases from J, with 3 bases between. Germline CDR1 is SGDLS and CDR2 is YYNGEE. The length of the CDR3 is 14 residues. CDR3 sequence reads: CASSVGSGANVLTF. The CDR3 DNA reads as TGTGCCAGCAGCGTGGGCTCTGGGGCCAACGTCCTGACTTTC.

This clonotype occurred a few times. V usage is TRBV6-8 and J usage is TRBJ1-5; D is perhaps TRBD1 (6 bases). Trimming took 5 bases from V and 4 from J, leaving 12 bases between them. The CDR3 sequence is 14 residues long. Germline CDR1 is MNHGY and CDR2 is SAAAGT. The CDR3 DNA sequence: TGTGCCAGCAGTGCACAGGGCAGTAATCAGCCCCAGCATTTT. This sequence encodes CASSAQGSNQPQHF.

In its sample, this clonotype was seen a few times. V is TRBV6-5 and J is TRBJ1-1; a weak D match, TRBD1 (6 bases). V gave up 0 bases and J gave up 5 bases, with 10 bases separating them. Germline CDR1 is MNHEY and CDR2 is SVGAGI. This CDR3 contains 14 residues. The CDR3 reads CASSYSGGLTEAFF. The CDR3 region has the DNA TGTGCCAGCAGTTACTCCGGGGGGCTGACTGAAGCTTTCTTT.

This clonotype was detected only a few times. The V and J genes are TRBV20-1 and TRBJ2-7; no clear D gene. The CDR3 is 11 residues long. Deletions cut 6 bases from V and 5 bases from J, with 11 bases between. Germline V gives CDR1 DFQATT, CDR2 SNEGSKA (reference sequence). CDR3 bases: TGCAGTGCGAGGACGAGCAACGAGCAGTACTTC. As protein: CSARTSNEQYF.

This clonotype was found a few times. The chain joins TRBV9 to TRBJ2-3, with a tentative D call TRBD2 (6 bases). Trimming removed 0 bases at V and 9 bases at J, with 11 bases between. The CDR3 runs to 13 residues. CDR1 is SGDLS, CDR2 YYNGEE, per germline. The CDR3 coding sequence is TGTGCCAGCAGCGTAGGGGGGGACGGGACGCAGTATTTT. Residues: CASSVGGDGTQYF. The whole variable domain, remainder taken from reference TRBV9 and TRBJ2-3, is DSGVTQTPKHLITATGQRVTLRCSPRSGDLSVYWYQQSLDQGLQFLIQYYNGEERAKGNILERFSAQQFPDLHSELNLSSLELGDSALYFCASSVGGDGTQYFGPGTRLTVL.

The chain combines TRBV20-1 with TRBJ2-7, with TRBD1 matching 11 bases. With V trimmed by 3 bases and J by 4 bases, 2 bases remained unmatched. Germline CDR1 is DFQATT and CDR2 is SNEGSKA (reference sequence). The CDR3 spans 13 residues. CDR3 sequence: CSARGQGEYEQYF. For the CDR3, the DNA is TGCAGTGCTAGGGGACAGGGGGAGTACGAGCAGTACTTC.

This clonotype was observed a few times. The V and J genes are TRBV9 and TRBJ2-7; no clear D. This CDR3 contains 14 residues. Trimming took 3 bases from V and 1 from J, leaving 11 bases between them. Germline assignment: CDR1 SGDLS and CDR2 YYNGEE. CDR3 coding DNA: TGTGCCAGCAGCGGTACGGACGGATCCTACGAGCAGTACTTC. Translated, it gives CASSGTDGSYEQYF.

In this sample, this clonotype turned up a few times. V and J are TRBV7-9 and TRBJ2-2; no definite D call. Trimming left V 5 bases short and J 4 bases short, with 8 bases between. Germline CDR1 SEHNR, CDR2 FQNEAQ (reference sequence). This CDR3 contains 13 residues. Here the CDR3 DNA reads TGTGCCAGCAGCCCCAGTCCCACCGGGGAGCTGTTTTTT. Translated, it gives CASSPSPTGELFF.

The sample holds a few counts of this clonotype. This chain uses TRBV7-2 with TRBJ2-5; 11 bases match TRBD2. J gave up 5 bases and V 1 base, and 6 bases lay outside the gene matches. The CDR3 covers 16 residues. Germline V gene lookup returns CDR1 SGHTA and CDR2 FQGNSA. The CDR3 is CASSLEMVAGGETQYF. The CDR3 DNA is TGTGCCAGCAGCTTAGAAATGGTAGCGGGAGGGGAGACCCAGTACTTC. Full variable domain (outside the CDR3, taken from reference TRBV7-2 and TRBJ2-5): GAGVSQSPSNKVTEKGKDVELRCDPISGHTALYWYRQSLGQGLEFLIYFQGNSAPDKSGLPSDRFSAERTGGSVSTLTIQRTQQEDSAVYLCASSLEMVAGGETQYFGPGTRLLVL.